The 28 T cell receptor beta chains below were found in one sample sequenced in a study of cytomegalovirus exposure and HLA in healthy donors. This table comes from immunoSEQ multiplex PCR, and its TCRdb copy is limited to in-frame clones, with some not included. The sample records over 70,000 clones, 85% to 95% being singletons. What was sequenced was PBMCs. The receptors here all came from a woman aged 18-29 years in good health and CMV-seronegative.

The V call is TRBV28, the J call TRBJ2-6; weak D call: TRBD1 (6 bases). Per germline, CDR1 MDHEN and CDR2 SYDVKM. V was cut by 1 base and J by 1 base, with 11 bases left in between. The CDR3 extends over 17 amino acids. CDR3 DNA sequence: TGTGCCAGCAGTTTATTGGCAGGGGTATCTGGGGCCAACGTCCTGACTTTC. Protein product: CASSLLAGVSGANVLTF.

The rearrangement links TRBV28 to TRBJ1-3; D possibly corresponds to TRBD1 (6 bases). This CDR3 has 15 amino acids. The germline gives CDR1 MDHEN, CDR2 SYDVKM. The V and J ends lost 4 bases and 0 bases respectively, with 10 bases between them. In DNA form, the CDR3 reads TGTGCCAGCAGTTACGGACAGAGCTCTGGAAACACCATATATTTT. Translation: CASSYGQSSGNTIYF. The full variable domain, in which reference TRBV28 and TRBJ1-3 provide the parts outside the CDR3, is DVKVTQSSRYLVKRTGEKVFLECVQDMDHENMFWYRQDPGLGLRLIYFSYDVKMKEKGDIPEGYSVSREKKERFSLILESASTNQTSMYLCASSYGQSSGNTIYFGEGSWLTVV.

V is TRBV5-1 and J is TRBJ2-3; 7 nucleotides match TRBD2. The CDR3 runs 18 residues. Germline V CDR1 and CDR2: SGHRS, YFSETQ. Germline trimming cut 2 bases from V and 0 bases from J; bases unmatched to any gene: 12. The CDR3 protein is CASSLTSARRYSTDTQYF. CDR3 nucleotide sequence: TGCGCCAGCAGCTTAACTAGCGCTCGAAGGTATAGCACAGATACGCAGTATTTT.

CDR3 bases: TGTGCCAGCAGGGGGGGAGGGGAGACCCAGTACTTC. The encoded protein is CASRGGGETQYF. This rearrangement joins TRBV7-3 to TRBJ2-5; 7 bases match TRBD2. CDR1 and CDR2 (germline): SGHTA, FQGTGA. CDR3 length: 12 residues. With V trimmed by 6 bases and J by 5 bases, 3 bases remained unmatched.

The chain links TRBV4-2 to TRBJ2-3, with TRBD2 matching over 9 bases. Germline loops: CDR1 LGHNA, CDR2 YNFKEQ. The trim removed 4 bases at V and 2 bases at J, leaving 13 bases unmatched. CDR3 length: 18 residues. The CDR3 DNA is TGTGCCAGCAGCCGCCGGGCCTTAGCGGGGGAGAACACAGATACGCAGTATTTT. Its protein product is CASSRRALAGENTDTQYF.

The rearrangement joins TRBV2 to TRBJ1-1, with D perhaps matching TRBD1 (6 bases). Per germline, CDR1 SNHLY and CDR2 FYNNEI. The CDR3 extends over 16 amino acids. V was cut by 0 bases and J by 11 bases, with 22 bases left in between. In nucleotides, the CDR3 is TGTGCCAGCAGTGAAGCAGGTTTTAGGACAGACCCAGGGGCTTTCTTT. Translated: CASSEAGFRTDPGAFF. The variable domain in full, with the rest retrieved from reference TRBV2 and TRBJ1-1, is EPEVTQTPSHQVTQMGQEVILRCVPISNHLYFYWYRQILGQKVEFLVSFYNNEISEKSEIFDDQFSVERPDGSNFTLKIRSTKLEDSAMYFCASSEAGFRTDPGAFFGQGTRLTVV.

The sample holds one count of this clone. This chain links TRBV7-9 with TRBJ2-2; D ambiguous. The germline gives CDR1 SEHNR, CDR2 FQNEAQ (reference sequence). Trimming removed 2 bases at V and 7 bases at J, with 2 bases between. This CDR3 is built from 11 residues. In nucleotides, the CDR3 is TGTGCCAGCAGCTTACTCGGGGAGCTGTTTTTT. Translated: CASSLLGELFF. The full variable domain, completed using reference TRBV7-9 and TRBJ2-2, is DTGVSQNPRHKITKRGQNVTFRCDPISEHNRLYWYRQTLGQGPEFLTYFQNEAQLEKSRLLSDRFSAERPKGSFSTLEIQRTEQGDSAMYLCASSLLGELFFGEGSRLTVL.

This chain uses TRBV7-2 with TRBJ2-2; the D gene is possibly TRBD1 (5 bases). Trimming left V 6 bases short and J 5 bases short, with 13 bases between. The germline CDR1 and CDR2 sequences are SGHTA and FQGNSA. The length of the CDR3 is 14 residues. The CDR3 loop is CASRVPSGTGELFF. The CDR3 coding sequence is TGTGCCAGCAGGGTACCGTCAGGGACCGGGGAGCTGTTTTTT.

The CDR3 sequence is CASSWSPGAEAFF. CDR3 sequence (DNA): TGTGCCAGCAGTTGGAGTCCGGGAGCTGAAGCTTTCTTT. The chain is built from TRBV6-5 and TRBJ1-1; D is unclear. From germline, CDR1 is MNHEY and CDR2 SVGAGI. The CDR3 sequence is 13 residues long. V lost 4 bases and J 6 bases, leaving 12 bases between the germline ends.

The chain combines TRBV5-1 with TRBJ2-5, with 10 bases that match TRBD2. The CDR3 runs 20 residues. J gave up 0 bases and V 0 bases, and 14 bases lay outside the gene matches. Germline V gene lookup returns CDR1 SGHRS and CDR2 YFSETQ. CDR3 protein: CASSLAPRLAGASYQETQYF. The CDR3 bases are TGCGCCAGCAGCTTGGCCCCGCGGCTAGCGGGGGCCTCGTACCAAGAGACCCAGTACTTC.

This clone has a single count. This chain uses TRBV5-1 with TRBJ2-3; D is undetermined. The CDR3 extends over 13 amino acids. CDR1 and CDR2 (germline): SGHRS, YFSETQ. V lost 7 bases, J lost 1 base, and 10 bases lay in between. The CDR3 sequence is CASRRTGTDTQYF. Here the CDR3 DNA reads TGCGCCAGCCGGAGAACTGGCACAGATACGCAGTATTTT. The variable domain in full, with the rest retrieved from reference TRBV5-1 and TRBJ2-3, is KAGVTQTPRYLIKTRGQQVTLSCSPISGHRSVSWYQQTPGQGLQFLFEYFSETQRNKGNFPGRFSGRQFSNSRSEMNVSTLELGDSALYLCASRRTGTDTQYFGPGTRLTVL.

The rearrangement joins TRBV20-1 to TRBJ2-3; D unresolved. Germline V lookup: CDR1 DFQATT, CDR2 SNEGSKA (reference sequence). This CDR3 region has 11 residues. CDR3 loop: CTLKIGDTQYF. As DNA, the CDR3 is TGCACCTTGAAGATCGGAGATACGCAGTATTTT.

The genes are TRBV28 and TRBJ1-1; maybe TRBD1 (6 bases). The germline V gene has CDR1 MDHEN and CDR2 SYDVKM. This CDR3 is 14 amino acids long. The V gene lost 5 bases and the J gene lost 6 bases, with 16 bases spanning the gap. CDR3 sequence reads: CASSPNLNRAEAFF. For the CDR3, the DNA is TGTGCCAGCAGTCCCAACTTAAACAGGGCTGAAGCTTTCTTT. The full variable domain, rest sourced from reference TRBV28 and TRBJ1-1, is DVKVTQSSRYLVKRTGEKVFLECVQDMDHENMFWYRQDPGLGLRLIYFSYDVKMKEKGDIPEGYSVSREKKERFSLILESASTNQTSMYLCASSPNLNRAEAFFGQGTRLTVV.

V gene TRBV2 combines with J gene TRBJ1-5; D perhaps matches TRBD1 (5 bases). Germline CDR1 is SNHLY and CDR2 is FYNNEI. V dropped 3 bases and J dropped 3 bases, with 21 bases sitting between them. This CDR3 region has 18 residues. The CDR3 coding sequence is TGTGCCAGCAGTGATATCGACTTTGGGGACTGGGACAATCAGCCCCAGCATTTT. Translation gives CASSDIDFGDWDNQPQHF. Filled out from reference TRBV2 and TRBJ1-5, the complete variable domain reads EPEVTQTPSHQVTQMGQEVILRCVPISNHLYFYWYRQILGQKVEFLVSFYNNEISEKSEIFDDQFSVERPDGSNFTLKIRSTKLEDSAMYFCASSDIDFGDWDNQPQHFGDGTRLSIL.

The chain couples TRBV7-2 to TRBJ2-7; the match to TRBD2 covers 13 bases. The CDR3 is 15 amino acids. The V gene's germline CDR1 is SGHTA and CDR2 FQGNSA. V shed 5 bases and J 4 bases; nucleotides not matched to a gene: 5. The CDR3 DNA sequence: TGTGCCAGCAGCGAGACTAGCGGGGGGCAATACGAGCAGTACTTC. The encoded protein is CASSETSGGQYEQYF.

The CDR3 DNA follows: TGTGCCAGCAGCTCGCAACCAACAGGGACAGATACGCAGTATTTT. This sequence encodes CASSSQPTGTDTQYF. The chain has TRBV7-6 and TRBJ2-3; perhaps TRBD1 as D (6 bases). The CDR3 sequence is 15 residues long. V gave up 4 bases and J gave up 3 bases, with 14 bases separating them. In germline, CDR1 is SGHVS, CDR2 FNYEAQ.

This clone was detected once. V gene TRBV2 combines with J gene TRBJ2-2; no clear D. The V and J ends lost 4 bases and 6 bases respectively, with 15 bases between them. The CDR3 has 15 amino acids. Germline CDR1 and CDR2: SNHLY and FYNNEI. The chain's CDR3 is CASSVLADVSGELFF. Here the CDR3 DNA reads TGTGCCAGCAGTGTCCTGGCCGATGTCTCCGGGGAGCTGTTTTTT.

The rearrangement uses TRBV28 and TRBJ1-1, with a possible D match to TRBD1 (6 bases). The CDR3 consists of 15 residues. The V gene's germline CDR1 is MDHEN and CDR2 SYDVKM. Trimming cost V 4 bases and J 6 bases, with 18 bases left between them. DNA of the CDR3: TGTGCCAGCAGTTCTCCTACCTTACAGGGCGCTGAAGCTTTCTTT. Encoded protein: CASSSPTLQGAEAFF.

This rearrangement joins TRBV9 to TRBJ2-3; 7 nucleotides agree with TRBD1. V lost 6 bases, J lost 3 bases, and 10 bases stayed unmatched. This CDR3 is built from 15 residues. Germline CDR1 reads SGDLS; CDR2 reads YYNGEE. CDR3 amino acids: CASTYREGATDTQYF. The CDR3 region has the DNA TGTGCCAGCACTTACAGAGAGGGGGCGACAGATACGCAGTATTTT.

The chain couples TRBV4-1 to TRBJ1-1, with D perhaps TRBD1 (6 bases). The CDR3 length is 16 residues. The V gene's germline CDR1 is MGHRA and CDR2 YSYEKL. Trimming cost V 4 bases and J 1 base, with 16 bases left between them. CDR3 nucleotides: TGCGCCAGCAGCCCGACAAGGGGACAAAAGAACACTGAAGCTTTCTTT. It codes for CASSPTRGQKNTEAFF.

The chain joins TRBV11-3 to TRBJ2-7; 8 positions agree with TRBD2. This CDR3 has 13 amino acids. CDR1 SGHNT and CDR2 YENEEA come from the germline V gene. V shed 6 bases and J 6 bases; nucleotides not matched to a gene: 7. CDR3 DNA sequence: TGTGCCAGCAGTTCCGGGACTAGTGCCGAGCAGTACTTC. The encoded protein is CASSSGTSAEQYF.

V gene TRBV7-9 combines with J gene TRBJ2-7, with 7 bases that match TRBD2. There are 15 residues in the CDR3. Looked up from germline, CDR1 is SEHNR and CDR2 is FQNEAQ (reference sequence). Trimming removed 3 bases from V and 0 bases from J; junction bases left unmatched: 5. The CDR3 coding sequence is TGTGCCAGCAGCTTCAGGACGGGGGGCTCCTACGAGCAGTACTTC. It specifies CASSFRTGGSYEQYF.

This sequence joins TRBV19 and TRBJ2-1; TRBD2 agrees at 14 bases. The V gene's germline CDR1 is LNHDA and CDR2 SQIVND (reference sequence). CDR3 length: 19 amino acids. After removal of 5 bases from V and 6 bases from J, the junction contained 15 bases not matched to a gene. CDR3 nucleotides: TGTGCCAGTAGTGCCAGACTAGCGGGGGGGCATCGGCTTAGCAATGAGCAGTTCTTC. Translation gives CASSARLAGGHRLSNEQFF.

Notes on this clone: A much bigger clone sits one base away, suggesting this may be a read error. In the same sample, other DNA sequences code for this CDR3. The CDR3 spells CASSADRGLNYGYTF. The CDR3 DNA is TGTGCCAGTAGTGCCGACAGGGGCCTAAACTATGGTTACACCTTC. The chain employs TRBV19 and TRBJ1-2; 8 nucleotides agree with TRBD1. There are 15 residues in the CDR3. Germline values: CDR1 LNHDA, CDR2 SQIVND (reference sequence).

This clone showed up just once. The DNA for the CDR3 is TGTGCCAGCGGAAGGGACAGAATCTATGGCTACACCTTC. This encodes CASGRDRIYGYTF. V usage is TRBV27 and J usage is TRBJ1-2; TRBD1 matches 7 bases. This CDR3 contains 13 residues. From germline, CDR1 is MNHEY and CDR2 SMNVEV (reference sequence). V dropped 8 bases and J dropped 4; count of bases not matched to a gene: 7.

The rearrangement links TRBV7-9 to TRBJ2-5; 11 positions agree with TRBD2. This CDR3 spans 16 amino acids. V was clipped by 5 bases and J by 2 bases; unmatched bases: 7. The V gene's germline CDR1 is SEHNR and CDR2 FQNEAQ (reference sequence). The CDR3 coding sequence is TGTGCCAGCAGCGCCGGGACTAGCGGAGAGCAAGAGACCCAGTACTTC. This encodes CASSAGTSGEQETQYF.

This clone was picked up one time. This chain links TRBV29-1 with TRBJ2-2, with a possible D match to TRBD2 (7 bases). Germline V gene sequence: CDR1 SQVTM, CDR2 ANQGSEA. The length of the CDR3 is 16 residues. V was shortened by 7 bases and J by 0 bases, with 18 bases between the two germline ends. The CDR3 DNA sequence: TGCAGCGCCAAATCTAGGGGGGGGTCGAACACCGGGGAGCTGTTTTTT. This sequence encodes CSAKSRGGSNTGELFF.

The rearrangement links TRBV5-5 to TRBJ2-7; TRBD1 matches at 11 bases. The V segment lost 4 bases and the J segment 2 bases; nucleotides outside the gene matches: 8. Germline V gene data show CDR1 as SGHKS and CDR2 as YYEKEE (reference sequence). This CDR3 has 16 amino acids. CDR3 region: CASSPRWGQGAYEQYF. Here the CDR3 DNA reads TGTGCCAGCAGCCCGAGGTGGGGACAGGGGGCCTACGAGCAGTACTTC. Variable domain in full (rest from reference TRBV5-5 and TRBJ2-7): DAGVTQSPTHLIKTRGQQVTLRCSPISGHKSVSWYQQVLGQGPQFIFQYYEKEERGRGNFPDRFSARQFPNYSSELNVNALLLGDSALYLCASSPRWGQGAYEQYFGPGTRLTVT.